Listed below are T cell receptor beta chains from one sample, sequenced in a study of vaccination effects on CD4 cells after COVID-19. Repertoires were generated with immunoSEQ multiplex PCR, while TCRdb's copy carries only in-frame clones and drops some. The data show more than 60,000 clones, just under 75% seen once. No cognate antigen is known for these TCRs. The starting material was CD4+ T cells from PBMCs cultured with HCoV-229E spike peptides, obtained after COVID-19 vaccination. The receptors originated from a human donor who received a COVID-19 vaccine. Each CDR3 is given with its conserved first and last residue. A D gene is named only where the DNA matches it firmly.

J | V | D | CDR3
TRBJ2-3 | TRBV5-5 | TRBD1 | CASSYQWTGGTDTQYF
TRBJ2-2 | TRBV6-5 | NA | CASSYQGTGNTGELFF
TRBJ1-5 | TRBV27 | NA | CASSFTGQPQHF
TRBJ2-2 | TRBV19 | NA | CATKLRGHTGELFF
TRBJ1-1 | TRBV7-3 | NA | CASSLQGENTEAFF
TRBJ1-1 | TRBV7-2 | NA | CASSFSPTEAFF
TRBJ1-1 | TRBV5-1 | NA | CASSLGETLNTEAFF
TRBJ2-5 | TRBV9 | NA | CASSAYGRGQETQYF
TRBJ2-5 | TRBV18 | TRBD2 | CASSPLAGGYQETQYF
TRBJ2-1 | TRBV29-1 | TRBD1 | CSVATGIDEQFF
TRBJ2-6 | TRBV6-6 | NA | CASSSTGGRKANVLTF